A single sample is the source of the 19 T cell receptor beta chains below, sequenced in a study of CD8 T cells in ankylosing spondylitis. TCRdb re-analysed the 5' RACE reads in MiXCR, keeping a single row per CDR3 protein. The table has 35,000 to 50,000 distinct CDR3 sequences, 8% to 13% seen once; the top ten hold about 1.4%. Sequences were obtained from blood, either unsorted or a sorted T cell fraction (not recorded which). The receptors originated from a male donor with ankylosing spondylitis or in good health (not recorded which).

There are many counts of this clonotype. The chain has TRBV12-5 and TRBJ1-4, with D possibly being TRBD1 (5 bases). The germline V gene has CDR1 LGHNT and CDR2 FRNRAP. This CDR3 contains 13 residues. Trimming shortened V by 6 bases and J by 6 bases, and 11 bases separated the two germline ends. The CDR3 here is CASGGTVYEKLFF. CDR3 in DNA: TGTGCTAGTGGGGGGACCGTATATGAAAAACTGTTTTTT.

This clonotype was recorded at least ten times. DNA of the CDR3: TGTGCCAGCAGTGCAACCGGGACAGAAGGCTACACCTTC. This gives the protein CASSATGTEGYTF. V usage is TRBV2 and J usage is TRBJ1-2; 7 bases are shared with TRBD1. The J segment lost 8 bases and the V segment lost 4 bases, leaving 7 bases of the junction unmatched. Looked up from germline, CDR1 is SNHLY and CDR2 is FYNNEI. CDR3 length equals 13 residues.

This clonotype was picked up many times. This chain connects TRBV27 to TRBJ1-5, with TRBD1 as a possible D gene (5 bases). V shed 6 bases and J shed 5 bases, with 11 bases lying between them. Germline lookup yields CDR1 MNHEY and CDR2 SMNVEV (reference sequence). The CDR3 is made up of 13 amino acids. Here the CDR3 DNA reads TGTGCCAGCAGGTACGGGGCGGATCAGCCCCAGCATTTT. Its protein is CASRYGADQPQHF.

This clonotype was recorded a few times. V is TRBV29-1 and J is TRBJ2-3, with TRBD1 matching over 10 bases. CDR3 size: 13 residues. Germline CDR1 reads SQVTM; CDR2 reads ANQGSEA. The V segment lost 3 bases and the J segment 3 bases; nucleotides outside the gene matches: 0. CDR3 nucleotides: TGCAGCGTTGAGGGACAGGGGACAGATACGCAGTATTTT. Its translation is CSVEGQGTDTQYF.

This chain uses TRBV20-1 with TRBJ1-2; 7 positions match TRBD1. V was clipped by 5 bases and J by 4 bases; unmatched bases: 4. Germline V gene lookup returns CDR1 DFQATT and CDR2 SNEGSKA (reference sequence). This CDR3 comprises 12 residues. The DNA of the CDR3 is TGCAGTGCTCCGGACAGGCCCTATGGCTACACCTTC. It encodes CSAPDRPYGYTF.

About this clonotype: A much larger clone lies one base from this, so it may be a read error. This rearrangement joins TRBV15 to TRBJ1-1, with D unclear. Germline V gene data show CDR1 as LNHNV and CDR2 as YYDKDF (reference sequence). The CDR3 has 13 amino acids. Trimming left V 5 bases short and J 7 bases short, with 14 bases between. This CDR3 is CATSLIHGNEAFF. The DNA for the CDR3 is TGTGCCACCAGCTTAATACATGGAAATGAAGCTTTCTTT.

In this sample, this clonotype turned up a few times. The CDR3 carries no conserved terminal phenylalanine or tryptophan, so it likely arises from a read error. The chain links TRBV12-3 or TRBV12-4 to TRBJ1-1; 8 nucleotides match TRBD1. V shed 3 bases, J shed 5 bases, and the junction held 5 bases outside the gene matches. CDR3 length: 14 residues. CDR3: CASSLGQVVTEAFL. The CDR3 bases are TGTGCCAGCAGTTTGGGACAGGTTGTTACTGAAGCTTTCCTT.

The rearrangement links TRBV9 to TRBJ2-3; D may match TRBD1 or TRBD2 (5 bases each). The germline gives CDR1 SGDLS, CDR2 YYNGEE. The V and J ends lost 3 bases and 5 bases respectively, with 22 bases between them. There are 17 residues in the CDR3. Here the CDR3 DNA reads TGTGCCAGCAGCGAGAACGCAGCGAGGGGTCCCGGAGATACGCAGTATTTT. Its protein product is CASSENAARGPGDTQYF. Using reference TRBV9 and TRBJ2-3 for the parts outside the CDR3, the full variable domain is DSGVTQTPKHLITATGQRVTLRCSPRSGDLSVYWYQQSLDQGLQFLIQYYNGEERAKGNILERFSAQQFPDLHSELNLSSLELGDSALYFCASSENAARGPGDTQYFGPGTRLTVL.

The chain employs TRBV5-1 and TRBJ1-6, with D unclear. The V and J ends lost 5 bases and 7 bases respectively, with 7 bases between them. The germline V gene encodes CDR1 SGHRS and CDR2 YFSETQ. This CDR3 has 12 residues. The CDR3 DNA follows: TGCGCCAGCAGAACGACCAATTCACCCCTCCACTTT. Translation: CASRTTNSPLHF.

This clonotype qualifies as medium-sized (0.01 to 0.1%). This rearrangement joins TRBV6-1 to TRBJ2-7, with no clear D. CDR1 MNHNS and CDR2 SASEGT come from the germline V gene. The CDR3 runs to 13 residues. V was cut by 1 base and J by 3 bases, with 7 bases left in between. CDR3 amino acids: CASSEVWSYEQYF. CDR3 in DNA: TGTGCCAGCAGTGAAGTGTGGAGCTACGAGCAGTACTTC.

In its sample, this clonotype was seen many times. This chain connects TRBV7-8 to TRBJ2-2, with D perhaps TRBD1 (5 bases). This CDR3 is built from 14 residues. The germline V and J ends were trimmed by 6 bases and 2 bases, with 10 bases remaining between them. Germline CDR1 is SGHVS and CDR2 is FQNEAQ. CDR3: CASSLGLNTGELFF. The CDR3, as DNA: TGTGCCAGCAGTTTGGGGCTCAACACCGGGGAGCTGTTTTTT.

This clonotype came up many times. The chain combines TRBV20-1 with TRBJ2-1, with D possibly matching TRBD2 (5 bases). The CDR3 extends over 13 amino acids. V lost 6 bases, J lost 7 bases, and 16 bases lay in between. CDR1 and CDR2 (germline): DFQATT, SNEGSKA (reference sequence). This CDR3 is CSAPILVQNEQFF. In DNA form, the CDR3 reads TGCAGTGCCCCCATACTAGTTCAGAATGAGCAGTTCTTC.

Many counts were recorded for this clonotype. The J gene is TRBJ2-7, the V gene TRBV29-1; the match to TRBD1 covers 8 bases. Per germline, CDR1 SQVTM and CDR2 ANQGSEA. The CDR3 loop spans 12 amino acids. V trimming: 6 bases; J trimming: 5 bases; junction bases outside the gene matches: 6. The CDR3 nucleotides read TGCAGCGTCAGACAGGGGATCGACGAGCAGTACTTC. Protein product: CSVRQGIDEQYF.

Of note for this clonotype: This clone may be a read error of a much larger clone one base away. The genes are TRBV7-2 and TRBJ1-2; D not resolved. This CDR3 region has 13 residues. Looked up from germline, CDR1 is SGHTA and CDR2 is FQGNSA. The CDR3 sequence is CACSLVAASGYTF. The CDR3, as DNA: TGTGCCTGCAGCTTAGTAGCGGCCTCTGGCTACACCTTC.

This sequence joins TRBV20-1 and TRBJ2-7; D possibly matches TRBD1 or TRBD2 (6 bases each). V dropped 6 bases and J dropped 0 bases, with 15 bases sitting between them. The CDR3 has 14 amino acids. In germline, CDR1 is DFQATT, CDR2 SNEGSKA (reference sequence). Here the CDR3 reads CSASGGLSSYEQYF. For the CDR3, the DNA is TGCAGTGCCTCCGGGGGCCTGAGCTCCTACGAGCAGTACTTC.

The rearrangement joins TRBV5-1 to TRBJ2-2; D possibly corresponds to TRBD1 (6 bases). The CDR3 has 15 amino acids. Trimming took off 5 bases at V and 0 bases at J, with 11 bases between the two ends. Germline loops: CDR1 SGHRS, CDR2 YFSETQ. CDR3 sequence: CASRRDTANTGELFF. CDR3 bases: TGCGCCAGCAGGAGGGACACCGCGAACACCGGGGAGCTGTTTTTT.

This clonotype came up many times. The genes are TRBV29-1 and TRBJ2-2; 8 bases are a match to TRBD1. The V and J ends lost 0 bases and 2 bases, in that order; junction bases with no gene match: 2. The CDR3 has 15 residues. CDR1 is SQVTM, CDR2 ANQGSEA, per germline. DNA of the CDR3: TGCAGCGTTGAAGACAGGGGGCTAAACACCGGGGAGCTGTTTTTT. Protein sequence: CSVEDRGLNTGELFF.

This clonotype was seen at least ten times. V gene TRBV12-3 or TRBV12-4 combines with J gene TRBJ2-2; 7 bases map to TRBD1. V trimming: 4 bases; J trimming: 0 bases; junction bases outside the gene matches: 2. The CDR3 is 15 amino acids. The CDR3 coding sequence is TGTGCCAGCAGTTGGGGGACAGCGAACACCGGGGAGCTGTTTTTT. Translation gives CASSWGTANTGELFF.

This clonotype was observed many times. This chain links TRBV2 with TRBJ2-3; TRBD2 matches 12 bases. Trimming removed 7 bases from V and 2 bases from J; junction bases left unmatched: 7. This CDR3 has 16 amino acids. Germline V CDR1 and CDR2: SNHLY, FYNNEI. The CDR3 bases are TGTGCCAGCATTAGCGGGACTAGCGGGTACACAGATACGCAGTATTTT. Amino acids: CASISGTSGYTDTQYF.